The 18 T cell receptor beta chains reported below all come from one sample, sequenced in a study of cytomegalovirus exposure and HLA in healthy donors. With 60 Vbeta and 13 Jbeta primers, the PCR was carried out. Data came from immunoSEQ multiplex PCR; TCRdb stores just in-frame clones and leaves some out. The table records approximately 160,000 clones, just under 80% of them present only once. Sequenced material: PBMCs. The receptors come from a man between 18 and 29 years old in good health and CMV-seropositive.

This clone was seen once. The J gene is TRBJ1-2, the V gene TRBV6-5; 9 bases agree with TRBD1. Germline trimming cut 6 bases from V and 8 bases from J; bases unmatched to any gene: 13. This CDR3 is built from 15 residues. Germline CDR1 and CDR2: MNHEY and SVGAGI. Here the CDR3 DNA reads TGTGCCAGCAGGAATCCCGGGACAGGGAGGGGAGGCTACACCTTC. Protein product: CASRNPGTGRGGYTF.

The V and J genes are TRBV29-1 and TRBJ1-1; perhaps TRBD1 as D (6 bases). V gave up 4 bases and J gave up 1 base, with 13 bases separating them. CDR1 and CDR2 from the germline V gene are SQVTM and ANQGSEA. CDR3 length: 14 amino acids. CDR3 DNA: TGCAGCGTTGTACCGGGACACCAGAACACTGAAGCTTTCTTT. As protein: CSVVPGHQNTEAFF.

The genes are TRBV28 and TRBJ1-5, with TRBD1 as a possible D gene (6 bases). Germline V gene lookup returns CDR1 MDHEN and CDR2 SYDVKM. V lost 5 bases, J lost 0 bases, and 14 bases lay in between. The CDR3 has 16 amino acids. In DNA, the CDR3 is TGTGCCAGCAGTCTGGGGGCAGGGCTTAGCAATCAGCCCCAGCATTTT. Protein sequence: CASSLGAGLSNQPQHF.

This chain uses TRBV5-1 with TRBJ2-1, with 15 bases that match TRBD2. The CDR3 extends over 18 amino acids. Germline-derived CDR1 and CDR2 are SGHRS and YFSETQ. Trimming at V came to 4 bases and at J to 0 bases, leaving 5 bases not matched to a gene. The CDR3 sequence: CASSLWTSGRASYNEQFF. Written as DNA, the CDR3 is TGCGCCAGCAGCCTATGGACTAGCGGGAGGGCCTCCTACAATGAGCAGTTCTTC.

This clone was seen a single time. This chain uses TRBV18 with TRBJ2-1; 7 bases line up with TRBD1. J lost 6 bases, V lost 2 bases, and 7 bases had no gene match. This CDR3 has 15 amino acids. Germline values: CDR1 KGHSH, CDR2 LQKENI. As DNA, the CDR3 is TGTGCCAGCTCACCAAACGGCGCAGGGGGCAATGAGCAGTTCTTC. Its translation: CASSPNGAGGNEQFF.

The rearrangement uses TRBV19 and TRBJ2-2, with 8 nucleotides matching TRBD1. The ends lost 7 bases at V and 0 bases at J; junction bases unmatched: 25. Per the germline V gene, CDR1 is LNHDA and CDR2 is SQIVND (reference sequence). There are 22 residues in the CDR3. CDR3 nucleotides: TGTGCCAGTACCCTTAAGAGCAGGGGGCGAGGGCCCCCCGATTCGAACACCGGGGAGCTGTTTTTT. Translating it yields CASTLKSRGRGPPDSNTGELFF.

The CDR3 DNA reads TGTGCCATCAGTGGCAGGGAAGATCAGCCCCAGCATTTT. As protein: CAISGREDQPQHF. The chain has TRBV10-3 and TRBJ1-5, with D possibly TRBD1 on 5 matching bases. V gave up 4 bases and J gave up 5 bases, with 9 bases separating them. The V gene's germline CDR1 is ENHRY and CDR2 SYGVKD. The CDR3 sequence is 13 residues long.

This clone was counted a few times. The chain recombines TRBV6-5 with TRBJ1-4, with a tentative D call TRBD1 (6 bases). There are 15 residues in the CDR3. Germline lookup yields CDR1 MNHEY and CDR2 SVGAGI. The V end was cut by 1 base, the J end by 2 bases, with 8 bases between. This CDR3 reads CASSYLGATNEKLFF. CDR3 sequence (DNA): TGTGCCAGCAGTTACTTGGGGGCGACTAATGAAAAACTGTTTTTT.

This clone appeared once. The chain combines TRBV19 with TRBJ1-1; the D gene is possibly TRBD1 (5 bases). With 9 bases removed from V and 7 bases from J, the gap between germline ends came to 15 bases. The germline gives CDR1 LNHDA, CDR2 SQIVND (reference sequence). The CDR3 covers 12 residues. The DNA of the CDR3 is TGTGCCAGAAATGGACATCTCGTTGAAGCTTTCTTT. It encodes CARNGHLVEAFF.

This clone was recorded a few times. The chain carries TRBV28 and TRBJ1-5; tentative D call: TRBD1 (5 bases). CDR3 length: 15 residues. The germline gives CDR1 MDHEN, CDR2 SYDVKM. Trimming stripped 1 base from V and 2 bases from J, with 9 bases between. In DNA, the CDR3 is TGTGCCAGCAGTTTATCTCAGGGCGGCAATCAGCCCCAGCATTTT. It is translated as CASSLSQGGNQPQHF.

The chain carries TRBV28 and TRBJ2-5; D uncertain. V was clipped by 2 bases and J by 2 bases, with 9 bases between them. Germline V lookup: CDR1 MDHEN, CDR2 SYDVKM. This CDR3 is 14 amino acids long. The CDR3: CASSLPVAQETQYF. CDR3 coding DNA: TGTGCCAGCAGTTTACCCGTGGCACAAGAGACCCAGTACTTC.

The chain is built from TRBV19 and TRBJ1-2; no clear D. V lost 0 bases to trimming and J lost 1 base, with 3 bases between them. The CDR3 runs 13 residues. The germline gives CDR1 LNHDA, CDR2 SQIVND (reference sequence). The CDR3 DNA reads TGTGCCAGTAGTATAGATCTTAACTATGGCTACACCTTC. Translating it yields CASSIDLNYGYTF.

The J gene is TRBJ1-1, the V gene TRBV6-1; D is unresolved. Trimming removed 2 bases at V and 1 base at J, with 14 bases between. The CDR3 totals 16 residues. Germline CDR1 MNHNS, CDR2 SASEGT. CDR3 residues: CASSEYEMSGNTEAFF. The CDR3 bases are TGTGCCAGCAGTGAATACGAGATGTCGGGGAACACTGAAGCTTTCTTT.

This clone showed up just once. The CDR3 is CASVRDRRLLEQYF. The CDR3 DNA reads as TGTGCCAGCGTCCGGGACAGGAGGCTTCTCGAGCAGTACTTC. The rearrangement joins TRBV2 to TRBJ2-7; TRBD1 agrees at 8 bases. Germline V gene data show CDR1 as SNHLY and CDR2 as FYNNEI. The CDR3 is 14 amino acids. The V segment lost 8 bases and the J segment 6 bases; nucleotides outside the gene matches: 12.

The chain uses TRBV7-2 and TRBJ2-7; D might be TRBD2 (6 bases). CDR3 length: 15 amino acids. The V gene's germline CDR1 is SGHTA and CDR2 FQGNSA. V was pared by 5 bases and J by 3 bases, with 17 bases between. The CDR3 bases are TGTGCCAGCAGCCTCAGTGGGGGGAGATTCTACGAGCAGTACTTC. This encodes CASSLSGGRFYEQYF.

The rearrangement uses TRBV28 and TRBJ1-1; 10 bases fit TRBD1. With V trimmed by 3 bases and J by 7 bases, 17 bases remained unmatched. CDR3 length equals 18 residues. Germline CDR1 is MDHEN and CDR2 is SYDVKM. Here the CDR3 reads CASSFIKSWGTGEGEAFF. Here the CDR3 DNA reads TGTGCCAGCAGTTTTATTAAGTCTTGGGGGACAGGGGAGGGTGAAGCTTTCTTT. Complete variable domain (other parts from reference TRBV28 and TRBJ1-1): DVKVTQSSRYLVKRTGEKVFLECVQDMDHENMFWYRQDPGLGLRLIYFSYDVKMKEKGDIPEGYSVSREKKERFSLILESASTNQTSMYLCASSFIKSWGTGEGEAFFGQGTRLTVV.

The chain is built from TRBV6-6 and TRBJ1-2; D is uncertain. The germline V and J ends were trimmed by 0 bases and 5 bases, with 10 bases remaining between them. Per germline, CDR1 MNHNY and CDR2 SVGAGI (reference sequence). The CDR3 covers 14 residues. CDR3 nucleotides: TGTGCCAGCAGTTACTCATTCGAGGAATATGGCTACACCTTC. Translation gives CASSYSFEEYGYTF.

CDR3 region: CASSPRTSGATDTQYF. DNA for the CDR3: TGTGCCAGCAGTCCCCGGACTAGCGGGGCCACAGATACGCAGTATTTT. V usage is TRBV27 and J usage is TRBJ2-3, with TRBD2 matching 12 bases. Germline V gives CDR1 MNHEY, CDR2 SMNVEV (reference sequence). Trimming took 5 bases from V and 2 from J; bases not matched to a gene: 5. The CDR3 has 16 residues.